The 5 T cell receptor beta chains below all came from one sample that was sequenced in a study of shared clonotypes between healthy human individuals. The method was immunoSEQ multiplex PCR; TCRdb's version includes in-frame clones alone and lacks a portion of them. The sample contains 110,000 or so clones, 68% of which appear only once. The specimen was memory CD8+ T cells sorted from blood. Indicated subset: CD45RO+ cells pooled with CCR7-negative TemRA cells. The receptors were sampled from a woman in her twenties or thirties in good health.

The chain employs TRBV7-4 and TRBJ2-2, with 9 bases matching TRBD2. Germline V CDR1 and CDR2: SGHVT, SQSDAQ. CDR3 length: 19 residues. V trimming: 5 bases; J trimming: 0 bases; junction bases outside the gene matches: 13. The CDR3 region has the DNA TGTGCCAGCAGCGCAACCCCGGCTAGCGGGACCCCGAACACCGGGGAGCTGTTTTTT. It translates to CASSATPASGTPNTGELFF.

V gene TRBV10-3 combines with J gene TRBJ1-2; perhaps TRBD1 as D (5 bases). Germline assignment: CDR1 ENHRY and CDR2 SYGVKD. V lost 0 bases and J lost 4, with 9 bases in between. The CDR3 covers 14 residues. In nucleotides, the CDR3 is TGTGCCATCAGTGAGTCGGGGCAAGTCTATGGCTACACCTTC. Translation: CAISESGQVYGYTF.

The chain recombines TRBV23-1 with TRBJ1-4, with TRBD1 matching over 9 bases. TRBV23-1 has ORF status, its function being uncertain. Unmatched junction bases numbered 15, after V lost 6 bases and J lost 7 bases. This CDR3 contains 17 residues. The CDR3 here is CASSLSGQGLCGEKLFF. The CDR3 nucleotides read TGCGCCAGCAGCCTCTCGGGACAGGGCCTTTGTGGTGAAAAACTGTTTTTT.

V is TRBV7-7 and J is TRBJ2-1; tentatively, D is TRBD1 (6 bases). The CDR3 runs 15 residues. Trimming took 5 bases from V and 0 from J, leaving 11 bases between them. Germline loops: CDR1 SSHAT, CDR2 FNYEAQ (reference sequence). The CDR3 bases are TGTGCCAGCAGCCCAGACAGGAGCTCCTACAATGAGCAGTTCTTC. Protein: CASSPDRSSYNEQFF. Based on the CDR3 plus reference TRBV7-7 and TRBJ2-1, the full variable domain is GAGVSQSPRYKVTKRGQDVTLRCDPISSHATLYWYQQALGQGPEFLTYFNYEAQPDKSGLPSDRFSAERPEGSISTLTIQRTEQRDSAMYRCASSPDRSSYNEQFFGPGTRLTVL.

This clone was seen a single time. This chain links TRBV25-1 with TRBJ1-6, with TRBD1 as a possible D gene (5 bases). The CDR3 runs to 17 residues. The V gene lost 1 base and the J gene lost 0 bases, with 10 bases spanning the gap. Germline V gene sequence: CDR1 MGHDK, CDR2 SYGVNS. The CDR3 here is CASSESGGSSYNSPLHF. For the CDR3, the DNA is TGTGCCAGCAGTGAATCTGGGGGAAGCTCCTATAATTCACCCCTCCACTTT.